The entry below describes one T cell receptor beta chain. Its recognized antigen is unknown. Nothing much larger sits one base from this clone, and base qualities are not available. The entry originates in a study of Tregs in tolerant kidney transplant recipients (dated 2019 in TCRdb). Study-level background: The transplants used related donors along with nonmyeloablative bone marrow transplantation, and in the human trials mixed chimerism was transient. Before combined kidney and bone marrow transplantation, this study identified donor-specific regulatory T cells using TCRbeta sequencing and then followed those same cells after transplant. The paper as a whole reports these results and caveats: Donor-specific Treg expansion exceeded global Treg expansion in tolerant patients, suggesting antigen-driven rather than nonspecific expansion. For some patients the PCR primers changed over time, which made it impossible to compare the samples from those patients at the nucleotide level. Although technical replication error seemed to be minimal, the question of biological reproducibility was not addressed directly. Because only a small number of patients were included, the study had limitations, and the results will need to be validated in larger populations as well as under other immunosuppression protocols. Expanding Tregs with activated donor B cells appeared to identify the most biologically relevant and donor-specific TCRbeta repertoire.

From the germline V gene, CDR1 is SGHTA and CDR2 is FQGNSA. Clipping removes 5 bases from V and 4 bases from J, with 5 as the unmatched junction base count. The CDR3 spans 16 residues, from the cysteine through the phenylalanine. CDR3 DNA is the only sequence kept; it has 48 bases, read in frame from the first base. The time point label, as the study defines it: blood sample drawn before combined kidney and bone marrow transplant. For bulk CFSE mixed lymphocyte reactions, CFSE-labeled recipient PBMCs were cocultured for about 6 days with irradiated donor PBMCs, after which the cells were stained for CD3/CD4/CD8 and FACS-sorted. Patients were 4 combined kidney and bone marrow transplant recipients from the ITN036ST trial, and only these trial subjects had samples available. Healthy control blood was processed to PBMCs with a Ficoll density gradient and then cryopreserved, whereas patient PBMCs were collected both before and after transplant.

For TCRbeta CDR3 sequencing, genomic DNA was extracted from sorted cells using the QIAGEN DNeasy Blood and Tissue Kit. Through immunoSEQ, high-throughput TCRbeta CDR3 sequencing was done commercially, including PCR amplification with internal controls and bias correction. The paper's processing steps were these. Unique productive TCRbeta sequences were defined by CDR3 nucleotide sequence where primers matched, and otherwise by CDR3 amino acid sequence together with Vbeta and Jbeta genes. Sequences were defined as donor-reactive when expanded at least 5-fold in CFSE-low cells versus unstimulated cells and present at a frequency of at least 0.01% in CFSE-low cells. Repertoire divergence was quantified by Jensen-Shannon divergence calculated from the top 100 TCRbeta sequences ranked by frequency. For samples with multiple sequencing runs, sorting error was corrected separately for each run before the runs were pooled. TCRdb took over this immuneACCESS table, retaining in-frame rearrangements with V and J assigned. Such tables are incomplete; in checked studies, under half of the missing clones stem from an unresolved V gene, and the remainder is unexplained. V, J and clone size derive from that table, while D and trimming were established from the DNA sequence. This sample lists fewer than 20,000 clones; around 49% were detected once. About 3.3% of the sample lies in the top ten.

The sequence was collected from a human patient who received a combined kidney and bone marrow transplant. The sequence is built from TRBV7-2 and TRBJ2-2, with 12 junctional bases fitting TRBD2. This specimen was CD4+ T cells from blood cultured with allogeneic cells, taken before the transplant. The base sequence is TGTGCCAGCAGCCCCCGGACTAGCGGGGCCACCGGGGAGCTGTTTTTT. This codes for CASSPRTSGATGELFF.